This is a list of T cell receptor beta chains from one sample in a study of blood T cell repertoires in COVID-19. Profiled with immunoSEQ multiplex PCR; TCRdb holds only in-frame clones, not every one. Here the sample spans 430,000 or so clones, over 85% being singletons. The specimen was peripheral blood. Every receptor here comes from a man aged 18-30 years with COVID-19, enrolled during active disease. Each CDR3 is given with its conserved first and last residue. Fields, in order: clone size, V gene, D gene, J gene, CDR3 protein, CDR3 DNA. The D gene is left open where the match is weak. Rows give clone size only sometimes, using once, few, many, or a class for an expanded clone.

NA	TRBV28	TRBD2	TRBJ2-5	CASSLWLAGDQETQYF	TGTGCCAGCAGTTTATGGCTAGCGGGGGACCAAGAGACCCAGTACTTC
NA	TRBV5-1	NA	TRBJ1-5	CASSSTLRGLVSRQPQHF	TGCGCCAGCAGCTCCACTCTTAGAGGGCTAGTTTCAAGACAGCCCCAGCATTTT
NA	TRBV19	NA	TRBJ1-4	CASSGNRDEKLFF	TGTGCCAGTAGTGGCAACAGGGATGAAAAACTGTTTTTT
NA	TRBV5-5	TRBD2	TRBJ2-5	CASSLGLAGSLETQYF	TGTGCCAGCAGCTTGGGACTAGCGGGAAGTTTGGAGACCCAGTACTTC
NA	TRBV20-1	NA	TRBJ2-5	CSAPWRETQYF	TGCAGTGCCCCTTGGAGGGAGACCCAGTACTTC
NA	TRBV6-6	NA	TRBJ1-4	CASSRTGNSDEKLFF	TGTGCCAGCAGCCGTACAGGGAACTCTGATGAAAAACTGTTTTTT
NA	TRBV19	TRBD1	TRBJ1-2	CASSPQGGAGYTF	TGTGCCAGTAGCCCTCAAGGGGGCGCGGGCTACACCTTC
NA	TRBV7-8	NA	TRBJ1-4	CASSFLGGPGNEKLFF	TGTGCCAGCAGCTTTCTCGGGGGACCGGGTAATGAAAAACTGTTTTTT
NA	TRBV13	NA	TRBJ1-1	CASSLGGALNTEAFF	TGTGCCAGCAGCTTGGGAGGGGCTCTGAACACTGAAGCTTTCTTT
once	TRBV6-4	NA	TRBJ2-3	CASSELGADTQYF	TGTGCCAGCAGTGAGTTGGGAGCTGATACGCAGTATTTT
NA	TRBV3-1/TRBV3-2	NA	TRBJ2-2	CASSFLLGGAGELFF	TGTGCCAGCAGCTTTCTCCTCGGCGGAGCCGGGGAGCTGTTTTTT
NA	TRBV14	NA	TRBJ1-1	CASSQQGYTEAFF	TGTGCCAGCAGCCAACAGGGTTACACTGAAGCTTTCTTT
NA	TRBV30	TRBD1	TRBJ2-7	CAWSPGTGAEQYF	TGTGCCTGGAGCCCCGGGACAGGGGCCGAGCAGTACTTC
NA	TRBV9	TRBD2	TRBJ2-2	CASSASGVAGARGELFF	TGTGCCAGCAGCGCCTCAGGCGTAGCGGGAGCTCGCGGGGAGCTGTTTTTT
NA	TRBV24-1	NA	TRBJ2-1	CATSQGGEQFF	TGTGCCACGAGTCAGGGAGGTGAGCAGTTCTTC
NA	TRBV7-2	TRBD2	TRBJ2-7	CASSEGTSDYEQYF	TGTGCCAGCAGCGAAGGGACTAGCGACTACGAGCAGTACTTC
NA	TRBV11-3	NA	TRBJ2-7	CASSLGQLYEQYF	TGTGCCAGCAGCCTCGGACAGCTCTACGAGCAGTACTTC
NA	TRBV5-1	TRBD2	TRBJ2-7	CASSWMTSGRSGEQYF	TGCGCCAGCAGCTGGATGACTAGCGGGAGATCTGGCGAGCAGTACTTC
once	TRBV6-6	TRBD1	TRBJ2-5	CASSSRDRKETQYF	TGTGCCAGCAGTTCACGGGACAGAAAAGAGACCCAGTACTTC
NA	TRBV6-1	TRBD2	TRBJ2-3	CASSEAPRNSGRAVTDTQYF	TGTGCCAGCAGTGAAGCCCCGCGGAATAGCGGGAGGGCCGTCACAGATACGCAGTATTTT
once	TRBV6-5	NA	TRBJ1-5	CASSLSWGGNQPQHF	TGTGCCAGCAGTCTAAGCTGGGGGGGCAATCAGCCCCAGCATTTT
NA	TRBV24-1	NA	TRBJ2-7	CATSDLRDIREQYF	TGTGCCACCAGTGATTTGCGGGACATTCGCGAGCAGTACTTC
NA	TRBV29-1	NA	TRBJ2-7	CSVGGRGPEQYF	TGCAGCGTTGGGGGAAGAGGGCCCGAGCAGTACTTC
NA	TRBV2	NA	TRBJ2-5	CASSEQGLPPETQYF	TGTGCCAGCAGTGAGCAGGGCCTCCCACCGGAGACCCAGTACTTC
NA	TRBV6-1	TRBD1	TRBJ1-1	CASSDDRDGGAFF	TGTGCCAGCAGTGACGACAGGGATGGAGGGGCTTTCTTT
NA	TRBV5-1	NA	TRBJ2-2	CASSTDGLAGELFF	TGCGCCAGCAGCACCGACGGACTGGCCGGGGAGCTGTTTTTT
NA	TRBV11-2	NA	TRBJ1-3	CASSFLSGAGNTIYF	TGTGCCAGCAGCTTCCTGTCAGGGGCTGGAAACACCATATATTTT
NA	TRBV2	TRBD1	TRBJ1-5	CASSDGTGGGQPQHF	TGTGCCAGCAGTGATGGGACAGGGGGCGGCCAGCCCCAGCATTTT
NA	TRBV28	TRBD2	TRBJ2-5	CASSPRRGVLETQYF	TGTGCCAGCAGTCCGAGACGGGGGGTTCTGGAGACCCAGTACTTC
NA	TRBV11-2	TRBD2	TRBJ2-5	CASSLGTSGGQETQYF	TGTGCCAGCAGCCTCGGGACTAGCGGGGGCCAAGAGACCCAGTACTTC
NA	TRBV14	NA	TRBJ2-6	CASSMINPRSGANVLTF	TGTGCCAGCAGCATGATCAATCCCAGGTCTGGGGCCAACGTCCTGACTTTC
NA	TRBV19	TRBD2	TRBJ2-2	CASKTSGSGTGELFF	TGTGCCAGCAAGACTAGCGGTAGCGGAACCGGGGAGCTGTTTTTT
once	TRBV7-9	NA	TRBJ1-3	CASSLGGRGTAPRNTIYF	TGTGCCAGCAGCTTAGGGGGGCGAGGGACCGCGCCGAGAAACACCATATATTTT
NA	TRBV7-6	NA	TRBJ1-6	CASSLGQVHNSPLHF	TGTGCCAGCAGCTTAGGCCAGGTTCATAATTCACCCCTCCACTTT
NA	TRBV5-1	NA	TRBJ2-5	CASSLGGARILRPQYF	TGCGCCAGCAGTCTGGGGGGGGCACGGATACTTCGGCCCCAGTACTTC
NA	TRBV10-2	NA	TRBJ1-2	CASRAGPGAYGYTF	TGCGCCAGCAGAGCGGGACCTGGGGCCTATGGCTACACCTTC
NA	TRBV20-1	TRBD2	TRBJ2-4	CSASGKAGGVKNIQYF	TGCAGTGCTAGTGGAAAAGCGGGGGGTGTCAAAAACATTCAGTACTTC